This TCR beta chain was identified during a study of blood T cell repertoires in COVID-19. Background on the study: The samples span acute and convalescent COVID-19 from the United States, Italy and Spain. T cells, B-cell-depleted T cells, or PBMCs supplied cDNA or gDNA.

Assay: immunoSEQ multiplex PCR; the TCRdb copy retains only in-frame clones and omits some. In the table there are under 150,000 clones, roughly 80% of which are singletons. The length of the CDR3 is 16 residues. In germline, CDR1 is MNHNY, CDR2 SVGAGI (reference sequence). With 6 bases removed from V and 2 bases from J, the gap between germline ends came to 17 bases. V is TRBV6-6 and J is TRBJ1-5; TRBD1 might be the D (5 bases). This clonotype was obtained from a human donor in a cohort sampled during active COVID-19. The sample taken for sequencing was peripheral blood. The CDR3, as DNA: TGTGCCAGCAGAAACGAAGTCGGGGGAGGCAATCAGCCCCAGCATTTT. Protein product: CASRNEVGGGNQPQHF.